This T cell receptor beta chain was retrieved from a study of shared clonotypes between healthy human individuals. Germline V gives CDR1 SGDLS, CDR2 YYNGEE. V shed 4 bases and J 1 base; nucleotides not matched to a gene: 6. The CDR3 spans 16 residues. Healthy HIV-negative adults with no recent acute infections or vaccinations were recruited as donors. Assay execution proceeded at the deep level. The data were produced by immunoSEQ multiplex PCR, yet TCRdb's version contains in-frame clones alone and is incomplete. The sample gives approximately 470,000 clones, about 78% of which show up once; more than 10% is in the top ten.

The J gene is TRBJ2-5, the V gene TRBV9, with 11 bases that match TRBD2. This sequence originates from a woman aged 40 to 50 in good health. Some clones in this sample may be carry-over from other donors' samples. The sequencing sample was made of PBMCs. In DNA, the CDR3 is TGTGCCAGCAGCCCTGGGACTAGCGGCATCCAAGAGACCCAGTACTTC. Protein: CASSPGTSGIQETQYF.